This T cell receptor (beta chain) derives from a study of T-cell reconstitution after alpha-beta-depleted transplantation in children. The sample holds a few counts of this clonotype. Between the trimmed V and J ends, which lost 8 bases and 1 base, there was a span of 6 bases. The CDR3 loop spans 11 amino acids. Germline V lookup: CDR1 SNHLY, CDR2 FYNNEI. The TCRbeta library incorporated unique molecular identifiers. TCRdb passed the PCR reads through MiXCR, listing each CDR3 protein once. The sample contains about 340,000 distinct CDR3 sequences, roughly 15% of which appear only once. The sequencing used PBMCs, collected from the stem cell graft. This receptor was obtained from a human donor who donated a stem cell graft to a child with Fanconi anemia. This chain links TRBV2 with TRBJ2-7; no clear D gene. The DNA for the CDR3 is TGTGCCAGCTGCAGTTCCTACGAGCAGTACTTC. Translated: CASCSSYEQYF.